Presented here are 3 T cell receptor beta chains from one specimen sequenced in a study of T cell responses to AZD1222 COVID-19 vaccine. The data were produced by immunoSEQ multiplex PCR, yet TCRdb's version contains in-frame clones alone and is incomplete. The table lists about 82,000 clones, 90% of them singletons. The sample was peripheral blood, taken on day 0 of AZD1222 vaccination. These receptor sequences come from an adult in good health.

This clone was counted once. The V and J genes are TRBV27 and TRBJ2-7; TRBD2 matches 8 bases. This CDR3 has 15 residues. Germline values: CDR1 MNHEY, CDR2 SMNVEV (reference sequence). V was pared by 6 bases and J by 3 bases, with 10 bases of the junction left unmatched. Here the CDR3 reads CASSTVGGGLYEQYF. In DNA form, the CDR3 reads TGTGCCAGCAGCACTGTGGGCGGGGGGCTCTACGAGCAGTACTTC.

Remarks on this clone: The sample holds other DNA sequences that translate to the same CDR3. The CDR3 sequence is CASSQDRRSNQPQHF. The CDR3 bases are TGCGCCAGCAGCCAAGATCGGCGTAGCAATCAGCCCCAGCATTTT. The chain uses TRBV4-3 and TRBJ1-5; D remains unclear. The CDR3 extends over 15 amino acids. The ends were cut back, 0 bases at V and 0 bases at J, with 6 bases in the middle. Germline V lookup: CDR1 LGHNA, CDR2 YSLEER.

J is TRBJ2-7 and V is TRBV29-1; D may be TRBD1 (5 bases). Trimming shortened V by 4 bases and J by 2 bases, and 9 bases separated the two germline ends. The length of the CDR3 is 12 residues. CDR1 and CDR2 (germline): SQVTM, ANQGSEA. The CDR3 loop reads CSVAGHTYEQYF. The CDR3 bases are TGCAGCGTTGCCGGACATACCTACGAGCAGTACTTC.